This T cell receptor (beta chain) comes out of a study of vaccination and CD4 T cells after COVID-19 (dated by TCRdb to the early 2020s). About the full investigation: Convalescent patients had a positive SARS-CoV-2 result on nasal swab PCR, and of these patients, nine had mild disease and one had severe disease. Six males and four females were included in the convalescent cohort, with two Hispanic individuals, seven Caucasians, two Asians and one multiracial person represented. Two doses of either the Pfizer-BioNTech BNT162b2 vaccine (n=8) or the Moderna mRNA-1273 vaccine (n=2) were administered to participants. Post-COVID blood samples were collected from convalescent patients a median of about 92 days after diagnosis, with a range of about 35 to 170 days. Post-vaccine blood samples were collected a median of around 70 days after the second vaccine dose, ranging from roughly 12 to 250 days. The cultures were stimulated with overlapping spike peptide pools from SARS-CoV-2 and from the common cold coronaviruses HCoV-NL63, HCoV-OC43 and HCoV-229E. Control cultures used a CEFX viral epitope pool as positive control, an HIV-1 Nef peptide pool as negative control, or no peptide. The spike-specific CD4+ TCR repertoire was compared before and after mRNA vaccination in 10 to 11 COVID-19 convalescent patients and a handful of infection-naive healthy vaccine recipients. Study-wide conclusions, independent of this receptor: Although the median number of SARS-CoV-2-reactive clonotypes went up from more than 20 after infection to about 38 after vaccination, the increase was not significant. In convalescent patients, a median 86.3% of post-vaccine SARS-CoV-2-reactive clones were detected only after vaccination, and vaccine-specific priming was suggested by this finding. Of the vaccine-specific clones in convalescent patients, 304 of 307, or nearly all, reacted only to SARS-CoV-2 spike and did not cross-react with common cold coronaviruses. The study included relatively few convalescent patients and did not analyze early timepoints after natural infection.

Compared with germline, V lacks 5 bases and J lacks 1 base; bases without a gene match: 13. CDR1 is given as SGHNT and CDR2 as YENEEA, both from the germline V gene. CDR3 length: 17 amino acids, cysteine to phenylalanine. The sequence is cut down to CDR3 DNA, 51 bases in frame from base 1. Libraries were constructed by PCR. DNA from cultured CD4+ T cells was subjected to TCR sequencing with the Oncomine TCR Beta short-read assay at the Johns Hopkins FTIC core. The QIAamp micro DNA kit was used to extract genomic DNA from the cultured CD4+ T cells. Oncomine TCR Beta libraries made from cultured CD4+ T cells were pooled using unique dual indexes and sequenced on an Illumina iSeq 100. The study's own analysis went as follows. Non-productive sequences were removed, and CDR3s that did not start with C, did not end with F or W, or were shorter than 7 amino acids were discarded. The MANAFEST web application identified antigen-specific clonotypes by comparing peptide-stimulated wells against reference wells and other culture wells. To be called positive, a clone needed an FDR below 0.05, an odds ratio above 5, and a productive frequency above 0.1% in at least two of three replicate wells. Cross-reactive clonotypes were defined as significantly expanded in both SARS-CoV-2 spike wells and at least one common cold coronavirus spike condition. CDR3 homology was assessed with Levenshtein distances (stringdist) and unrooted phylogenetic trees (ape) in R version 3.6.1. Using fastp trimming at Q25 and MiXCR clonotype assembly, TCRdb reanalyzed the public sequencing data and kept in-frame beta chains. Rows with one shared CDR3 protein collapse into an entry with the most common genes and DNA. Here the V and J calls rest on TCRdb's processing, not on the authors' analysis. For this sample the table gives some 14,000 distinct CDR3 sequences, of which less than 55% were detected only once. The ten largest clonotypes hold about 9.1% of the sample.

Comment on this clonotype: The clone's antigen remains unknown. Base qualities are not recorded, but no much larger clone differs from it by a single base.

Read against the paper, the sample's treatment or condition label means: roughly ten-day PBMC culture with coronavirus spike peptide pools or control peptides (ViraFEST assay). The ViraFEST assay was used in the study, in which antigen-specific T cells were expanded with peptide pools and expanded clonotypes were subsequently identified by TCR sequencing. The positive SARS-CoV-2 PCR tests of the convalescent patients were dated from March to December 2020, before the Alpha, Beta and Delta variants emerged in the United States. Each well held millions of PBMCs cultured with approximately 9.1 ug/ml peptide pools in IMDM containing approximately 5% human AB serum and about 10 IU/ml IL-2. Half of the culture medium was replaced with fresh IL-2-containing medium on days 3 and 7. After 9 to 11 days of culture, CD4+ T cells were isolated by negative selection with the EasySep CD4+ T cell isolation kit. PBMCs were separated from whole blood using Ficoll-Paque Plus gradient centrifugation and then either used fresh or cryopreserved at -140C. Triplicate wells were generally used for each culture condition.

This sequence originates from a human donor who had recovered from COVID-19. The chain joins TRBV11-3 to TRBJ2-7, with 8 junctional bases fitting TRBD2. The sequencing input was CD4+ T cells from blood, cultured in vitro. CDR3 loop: CASSKYNIAGLSYEQYF. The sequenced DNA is TGTGCCAGCAGCAAATATAATATAGCGGGGCTTTCCTACGAGCAGTACTTC.